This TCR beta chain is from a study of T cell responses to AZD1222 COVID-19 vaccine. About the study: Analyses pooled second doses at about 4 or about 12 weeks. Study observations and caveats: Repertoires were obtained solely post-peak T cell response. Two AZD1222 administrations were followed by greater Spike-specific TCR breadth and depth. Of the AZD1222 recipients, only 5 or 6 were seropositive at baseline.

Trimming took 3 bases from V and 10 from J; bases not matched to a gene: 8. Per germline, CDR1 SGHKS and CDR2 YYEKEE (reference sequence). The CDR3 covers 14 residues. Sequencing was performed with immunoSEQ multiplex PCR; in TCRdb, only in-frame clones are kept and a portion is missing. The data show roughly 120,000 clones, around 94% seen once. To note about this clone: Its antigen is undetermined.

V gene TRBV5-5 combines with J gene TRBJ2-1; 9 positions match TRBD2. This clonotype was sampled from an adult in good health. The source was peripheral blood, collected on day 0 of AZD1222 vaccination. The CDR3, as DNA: TGTGCCAGCAGCTCCTTAGCGGGAGTACTCGAGCAGTTCTTC. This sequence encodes CASSSLAGVLEQFF.